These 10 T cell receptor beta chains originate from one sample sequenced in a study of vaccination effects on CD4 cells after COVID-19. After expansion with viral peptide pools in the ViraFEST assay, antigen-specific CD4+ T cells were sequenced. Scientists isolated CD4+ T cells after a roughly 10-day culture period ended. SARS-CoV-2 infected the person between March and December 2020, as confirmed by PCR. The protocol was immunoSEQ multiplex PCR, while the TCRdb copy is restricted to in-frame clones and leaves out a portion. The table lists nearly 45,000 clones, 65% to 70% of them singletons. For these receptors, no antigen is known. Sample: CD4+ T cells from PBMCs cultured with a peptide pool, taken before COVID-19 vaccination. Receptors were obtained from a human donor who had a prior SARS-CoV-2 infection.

The CDR3 DNA sequence: TGTGCCAGCAGTCCGGCGGGACTAGCGGGAGTCGGGGAGCTGTTTTTT. It codes for CASSPAGLAGVGELFF. This sequence joins TRBV7-3 and TRBJ2-2, with 14 positions matching TRBD2. J was trimmed by 7 bases and V by 6 bases; bases with no gene match: 7. Germline V gene lookup returns CDR1 SGHTA and CDR2 FQGTGA. This CDR3 region has 16 residues.

CDR3: CASSGGTGGTQYF. The DNA for the CDR3 is TGTGCCAGCAGTGGGGGGACTGGGGGGACCCAGTACTTC. V and J are TRBV2 and TRBJ2-5, with D possibly being TRBD2 (6 bases). Between the trimmed V and J ends, which lost 4 bases and 7 bases, there was a span of 13 bases. Germline lookup yields CDR1 SNHLY and CDR2 FYNNEI. The CDR3 spans 13 residues.

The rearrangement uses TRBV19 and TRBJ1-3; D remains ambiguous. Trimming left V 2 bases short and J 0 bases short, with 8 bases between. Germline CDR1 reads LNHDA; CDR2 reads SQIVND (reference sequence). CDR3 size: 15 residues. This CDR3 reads CASSIRVNSGNTIYF. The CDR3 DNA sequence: TGTGCCAGTAGTATACGCGTAAACTCTGGAAACACCATATATTTT.

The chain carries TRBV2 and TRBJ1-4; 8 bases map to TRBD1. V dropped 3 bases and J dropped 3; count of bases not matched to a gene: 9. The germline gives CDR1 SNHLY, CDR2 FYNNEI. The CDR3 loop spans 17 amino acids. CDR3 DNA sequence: TGTGCCAGCAGTGATCTGGGCAGGGGGCGGGCTAATGAAAAACTGTTTTTT. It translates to CASSDLGRGRANEKLFF. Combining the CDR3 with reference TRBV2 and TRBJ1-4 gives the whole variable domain EPEVTQTPSHQVTQMGQEVILRCVPISNHLYFYWYRQILGQKVEFLVSFYNNEISEKSEIFDDQFSVERPDGSNFTLKIRSTKLEDSAMYFCASSDLGRGRANEKLFFGSGTQLSVL.

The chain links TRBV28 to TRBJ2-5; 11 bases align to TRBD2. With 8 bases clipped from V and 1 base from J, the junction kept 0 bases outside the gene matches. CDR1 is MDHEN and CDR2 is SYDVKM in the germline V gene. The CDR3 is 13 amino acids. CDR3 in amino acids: CASGTSGQETQYF. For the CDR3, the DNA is TGTGCCAGCGGGACTAGCGGCCAAGAGACCCAGTACTTC.

In DNA, the CDR3 is TGTGCCAGCAGTGAGTGGACTAGCTTAGGTACGCAGTATTTT. It yields the protein CASSEWTSLGTQYF. The chain couples TRBV2 to TRBJ2-3; 8 nucleotides line up with TRBD2. The CDR3 has 14 amino acids. CDR1 is SNHLY, CDR2 FYNNEI, per germline. Trimming removed 3 bases from V and 8 bases from J; junction bases left unmatched: 7.

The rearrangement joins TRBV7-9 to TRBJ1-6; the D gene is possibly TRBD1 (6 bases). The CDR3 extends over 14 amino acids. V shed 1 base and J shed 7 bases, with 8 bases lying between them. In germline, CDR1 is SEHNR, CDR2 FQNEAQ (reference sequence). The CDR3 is CASSLEGQNSPLHF. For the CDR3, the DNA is TGTGCCAGCAGCTTAGAGGGACAAAATTCACCCCTCCACTTT.

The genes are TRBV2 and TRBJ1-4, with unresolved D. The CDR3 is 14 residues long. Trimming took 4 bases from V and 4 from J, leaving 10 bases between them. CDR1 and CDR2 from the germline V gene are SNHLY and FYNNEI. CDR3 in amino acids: CASSVRSFNEKLFF. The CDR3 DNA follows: TGTGCCAGCAGTGTTAGAAGCTTTAATGAAAAACTGTTTTTT. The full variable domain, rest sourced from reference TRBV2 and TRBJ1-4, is EPEVTQTPSHQVTQMGQEVILRCVPISNHLYFYWYRQILGQKVEFLVSFYNNEISEKSEIFDDQFSVERPDGSNFTLKIRSTKLEDSAMYFCASSVRSFNEKLFFGSGTQLSVL.

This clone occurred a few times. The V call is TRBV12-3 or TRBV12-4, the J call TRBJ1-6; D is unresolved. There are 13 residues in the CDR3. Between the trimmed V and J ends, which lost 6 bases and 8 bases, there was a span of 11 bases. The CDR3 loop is CASSIRGDSPLHF. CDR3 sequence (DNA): TGTGCCAGCAGCATTCGGGGTGATTCACCCCTCCACTTT.

The CDR3 nucleotides are TGTGCCAGCAGCCAAGATGCTGGGGATACGCAGTATTTT. This codes for CASSQDAGDTQYF. The rearrangement joins TRBV3-1 (or the pseudogene TRBV3-2) to TRBJ2-3; D ambiguous. Germline lookup yields CDR1 LGHDT and CDR2 YNNKEL (reference sequence). V was pared by 0 bases and J by 6 bases, with 7 bases between. The CDR3 totals 13 residues.